This T cell receptor (beta chain) appears in the sequencing data of a study of monozygotic twins with inflammatory bowel disease. Study-wide results and limits: It was in IBD patients that TCRbeta diversity (inverse Simpson) was lower than in healthy co-twins.

In eight separate reactions per sample, cDNA was generated. From the 5' RACE reads, TCRdb lists one entry per CDR3 protein and no DNA. In all, the sample yields some 450,000 distinct CDR3 sequences. Regarding this clonotype: The antigen is undetermined.

Germline V gives CDR1 DFQATT, CDR2 SNEGSKA (reference sequence). This CDR3 has 14 residues. Sequenced input: blood. The sequence came from a human donor with ulcerative colitis or Crohn's disease, or a healthy co-twin of an affected twin (not recorded which). The chain carries TRBV20-1 and TRBJ1-5; TCRdb designates TRBD1, a call that cannot be tested without DNA. CDR3 region: CSARDGTGNQPQHF.